The text below deals with one T cell receptor (beta chain). The antigen is undetermined. In germline, CDR1 is SGHKS, CDR2 YYEKEE (reference sequence). V lost 6 bases, J lost 3 bases, and 9 bases stayed unmatched. The CDR3 consists of 15 residues. This specimen belongs to a study of T cell responses to AZD1222 COVID-19 vaccine. General study results and limits: Variant regions that are unmutated are reportedly the target of nearly half of spike-specific TCRs. Dominant at 160-218 and 743-854, vaccine-associated CD4 TCRs also spanned spike.

Clones were sequenced by immunoSEQ multiplex PCR, and TCRdb holds only the in-frame ones, with some missing. Here the sample spans about 160,000 clones, roughly 90% being singletons. V usage is TRBV5-5 and J usage is TRBJ1-5, with TRBD1 identical over 7 bases. This TCR derives from an adult in good health. Sequencing was performed on peripheral blood, taken on day 0 of AZD1222 vaccination. CDR3 sequence (DNA): TGTGCCAGCACCCCTGCGGGACAGCTCAATCAGCCCCAGCATTTT. This translates into CASTPAGQLNQPQHF.